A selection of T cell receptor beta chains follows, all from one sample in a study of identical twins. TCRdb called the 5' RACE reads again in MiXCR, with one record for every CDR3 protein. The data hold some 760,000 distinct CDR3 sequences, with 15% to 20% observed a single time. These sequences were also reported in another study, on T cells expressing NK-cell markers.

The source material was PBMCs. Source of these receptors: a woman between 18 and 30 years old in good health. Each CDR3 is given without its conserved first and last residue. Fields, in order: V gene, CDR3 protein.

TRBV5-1 ASTGQGQETQY
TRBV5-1 ASSQSGTSGSEQF
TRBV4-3 ASSQALAGFNNEQF
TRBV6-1 ASIGTGVNEQF
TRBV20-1 SAAGESRNTIY
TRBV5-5 ASSSTPGQGVMEQY
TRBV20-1 SARAGGGPGELF
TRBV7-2 ASSFDSGSIHNEQF
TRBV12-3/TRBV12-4 ASSLATVQPQH
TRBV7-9 ASSLGSSLNYGYT
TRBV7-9 ASSPPGTGASAF
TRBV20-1 SALSGNQPQH
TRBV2 ASSEYPRGDFYEQY
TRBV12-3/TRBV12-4 ASSSGASGNTIY
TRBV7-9 ASSLYSGSSEQY